This TCR beta chain was found in a study of CD8 T cells in Susac syndrome. This clonotype occurred once. It was with random hexamers that 0.5 to 1 ug RNA was reverse transcribed. An immunoSEQ multiplex PCR generated amplified TCR beta CDR3 products spanning 54 Vbeta and 13 Jbeta. TCRdb called the immunoSEQ multiplex PCR reads again in MiXCR, with one record for every CDR3 protein. The sample holds under 150,000 distinct CDR3 sequences, approximately 95% seen once. The CDR3 contains 13 residues. Germline values: CDR1 LGHNT, CDR2 FRNRAP. V gave up 7 bases and J gave up 3 bases; unmatched junction bases: 3. TEMRA cells were FACS-enriched, and CD8+ and CD4+ T cells were isolated negatively.

The sample comprised CD8+ T cells from PBMCs. The chain employs TRBV12-5 and TRBJ2-1, with 7 bases that match TRBD1. The receptor was derived from a human donor in good health. CDR3 sequence: CASAGTVYNEQFF. CDR3 nucleotide sequence: TGTGCTAGTGCTGGGACAGTCTACAATGAGCAGTTCTTC.